These T cell receptor beta chains were read from a single sample in a study of human T cells and chemical hapten exposure. From the RACE reads, TCRdb called clonotypes with MiXCR, one entry per CDR3 protein. Of 150,000 to 200,000 distinct CDR3 sequences listed, roughly 15% were seen once; the top ten hold 1.5% to 2%. The sequences come from whole blood, collected in connection with sensitization to the hapten diphenylcyclopropenone (DPC). Every receptor here comes from a woman in her thirties with alopecia areata. Some clones in this sample may be carry-over from other donors' samples. Both conserved end residues are part of each CDR3. Each record gives: clone size, D gene, V gene, J gene, CDR3 DNA, CDR3 protein. The D gene is left open where the match is weak. Not all rows give a size; the values are once, few, many and, for expanded clones, a class.

abundance: .; d_gene: .; v_gene: TRBV7-9; j_gene: TRBJ2-7; CDR3nt: TGTGCCAGCAGTCGCGGACAGCCGACCTACGAGCAGTACTTC; CDR3aa: CASSRGQPTYEQYF
abundance: .; d_gene: .; v_gene: TRBV7-2; j_gene: TRBJ2-3; CDR3nt: TGTGCCAGCAGCTTAGTGCGGCGGAGCCTCGAGGGAGATACGCAGTATTTT; CDR3aa: CASSLVRRSLEGDTQYF
abundance: .; d_gene: .; v_gene: TRBV7-2; j_gene: TRBJ2-5; CDR3nt: TGTGCCAGCAGCCGCCGGGCCGCCGTGGGGGAGACCCAGTACTTC; CDR3aa: CASSRRAAVGETQYF
abundance: .; d_gene: .; v_gene: TRBV6-2/TRBV6-3; j_gene: TRBJ1-1; CDR3nt: TGTGCCAGCAGTTTTGACAGCTACGAAGCTTTCTTT; CDR3aa: CASSFDSYEAFF
abundance: few; d_gene: .; v_gene: TRBV7-2; j_gene: TRBJ2-7; CDR3nt: TGTGCCAGCAGCTTTAGTTTTGGGGGGAGAGAGCAGTACTTC; CDR3aa: CASSFSFGGREQYF
abundance: .; d_gene: .; v_gene: TRBV12-3/TRBV12-4; j_gene: TRBJ1-4; CDR3nt: TGTGCCAGCAGTCCCCGAGTGGTCCCGGGAGCGGAAAAACTGTTTTTT; CDR3aa: CASSPRVVPGAEKLFF
abundance: .; d_gene: TRBD1; v_gene: TRBV3-1; j_gene: TRBJ2-5; CDR3nt: TGTGCCAGCAGCCAACGGACAGGGCAAGAGACCCAGTACTTC; CDR3aa: CASSQRTGQETQYF
abundance: few; d_gene: .; v_gene: TRBV6-1; j_gene: TRBJ1-1; CDR3nt: TGTGCCAGCAGTGAACTTTGGAGGTTTGGTGAACGGAACACTGAAGCTTTCTTT; CDR3aa: CASSELWRFGERNTEAFF
abundance: few; d_gene: .; v_gene: TRBV5-5; j_gene: TRBJ2-3; CDR3nt: TGTGCCAGCAGCTTGGGGAGACAGACTAGCACAGATACGCAGTATTTT; CDR3aa: CASSLGRQTSTDTQYF
abundance: .; d_gene: .; v_gene: TRBV6-5; j_gene: TRBJ1-1; CDR3nt: TGTGCCAGCAGGATACACAGGCAGGGCCCTGAAGCTTTCTTT; CDR3aa: CASRIHRQGPEAFF
abundance: few; d_gene: TRBD2; v_gene: TRBV14; j_gene: TRBJ2-5; CDR3nt: TGTGCCAGCAGCCAAGATTGGGCGGGAGGAGAGACCCAGTACTTC; CDR3aa: CASSQDWAGGETQYF